Listed below are T cell receptor beta chains from one sample, sequenced in a study of blood T cell repertoires in COVID-19. The assay was immunoSEQ multiplex PCR, and TCRdb's table has in-frame clones only and misses some. The sample lists approximately 230,000 clones; approximately 90% were seen once. Material: PBMCs or T cells enriched from blood (not recorded which). The receptors were sampled from a young woman who had recovered from COVID-19. The CDR3 runs from the conserved cysteine through the conserved F or W. D genes are given only for firm matches. Rows give clone size only sometimes, using once, few, many, or a class for an expanded clone.

j_gene | abundance | v_gene | d_gene | CDR3aa | CDR3nt
TRBJ1-2 | NA | TRBV28 | NA | CASNRVGGYTF | TGTGCCAGCAATCGAGTGGGCGGCTACACCTTC
TRBJ2-1 | NA | TRBV7-9 | TRBD2 | CASSSLAGGIGEQFF | TGTGCCAGCAGCTCCCTAGCGGGAGGAATCGGTGAGCAGTTCTTC
TRBJ2-7 | NA | TRBV18 | TRBD1 | CASSPPRQGSLYEQYF | TGTGCCAGCTCGCCACCCCGACAGGGAAGTCTCTACGAGCAGTACTTC
TRBJ2-1 | NA | TRBV27 | TRBD2 | CASSFGTSGGEQFF | TGTGCCAGCAGTTTTGGGACTAGCGGGGGTGAGCAGTTCTTC
TRBJ2-4 | NA | TRBV6-2/TRBV6-3 | NA | CASSYPGLASGNIQYF | TGTGCCAGCAGTTACCCGGGACTCGCCAGCGGTAACATTCAGTACTTC
TRBJ2-3 | NA | TRBV28 | TRBD2 | CASSLEAGWAGDTQYF | TGTGCCAGCAGTTTAGAAGCGGGATGGGCGGGAGATACGCAGTATTTT
TRBJ2-5 | NA | TRBV5-1 | TRBD2 | CASSFLSGRAGEETQYF | TGCGCCAGCAGTTTCCTTAGCGGGAGGGCCGGAGAAGAGACCCAGTACTTC
TRBJ1-5 | NA | TRBV28 | NA | CASSQTGGVSQPQHF | TGTGCCAGCAGTCAAACGGGGGGAGTAAGTCAGCCCCAGCATTTT
TRBJ2-3 | NA | TRBV7-3 | TRBD1 | CASSSEGARTDTQYF | TGTGCCAGCAGCTCCGAGGGGGCGCGAACAGATACGCAGTATTTT
TRBJ1-1 | NA | TRBV12-3/TRBV12-4 | TRBD1 | CASSRQGPGAFF | TGTGCCAGCAGCCGACAGGGGCCGGGAGCTTTCTTT
TRBJ1-5 | once | TRBV18 | TRBD1 | CASSPPGQGLQPQHF | TGTGCCAGCTCACCCCCGGGACAGGGGCTTCAGCCCCAGCATTTT
TRBJ2-3 | NA | TRBV28 | NA | CASTTGDADTQYF | TGTGCCAGCACCACTGGAGATGCAGATACGCAGTATTTT
TRBJ1-2 | few | TRBV28 | NA | CASRLGRVTGYTF | TGTGCCAGCAGACTTGGCAGGGTGACTGGCTACACCTTC
TRBJ1-2 | NA | TRBV27 | NA | CASSPDRVYGYTF | TGTGCCAGCAGCCCCGACAGAGTCTATGGCTACACCTTC
TRBJ1-1 | NA | TRBV7-9 | TRBD1 | CASSRPGTVVVAEAFF | TGTGCCAGCAGCCGTCCCGGGACAGTCGTGGTCGCTGAAGCTTTCTTT
TRBJ2-1 | once | TRBV5-4 | TRBD2 | CASSDPSTGGSYNEQFF | TGTGCCAGCAGCGATCCCAGCACGGGAGGATCCTACAATGAGCAGTTCTTC
TRBJ2-5 | NA | TRBV7-8 | NA | CASSSDGGTQYF | TGTGCCAGCAGCTCCGACGGCGGGACCCAGTACTTC
TRBJ1-6 | NA | TRBV28 | NA | CASSSRPSGSPLHF | TGTGCCAGCAGTTCAAGACCCAGCGGGTCACCCCTCCACTTT
TRBJ1-3 | NA | TRBV30 | NA | CALGGFGNTIYF | TGTGCCCTCGGAGGCTTTGGAAACACCATATATTTT
TRBJ1-1 | NA | TRBV11-2 | NA | CASSSLQGYDTEAFF | TGTGCCAGCAGCTCCTTACAGGGATACGACACTGAAGCTTTCTTT
TRBJ1-1 | once | TRBV2 | NA | CASSEEGSTEAFF | TGTGCCAGCAGTGAGGAGGGAAGCACTGAAGCTTTCTTT
TRBJ2-7 | NA | TRBV18 | TRBD2 | CASSPQSGRGEQYF | TGTGCCAGCTCACCACAGAGCGGGAGAGGCGAGCAGTACTTC
TRBJ2-7 | NA | TRBV11-3 | NA | CASSFGSSYEQYF | TGTGCCAGCAGCTTCGGGAGCTCCTACGAGCAGTACTTC
TRBJ2-7 | NA | TRBV30 | NA | CAWRDWDSQYEQYF | TGTGCCTGGAGAGACTGGGACTCGCAGTACGAGCAGTACTTC
TRBJ1-1 | NA | TRBV4-3 | NA | CASSQASGAEAFF | TGCGCCAGCAGCCAAGCATCAGGGGCTGAAGCTTTCTTT
TRBJ1-5 | NA | TRBV27 | TRBD1 | CASSPSTGNQPQHF | TGTGCCAGCAGTCCTTCGACAGGGAATCAGCCCCAGCATTTT
TRBJ1-3 | NA | TRBV19 | NA | CASMRTDRLSGNTIYF | TGTGCCAGTATGAGGACAGACCGTCTCTCTGGAAACACCATATATTTT
TRBJ2-3 | NA | TRBV19 | TRBD2 | CASSQSGTSADTQYF | TGTGCCAGTAGTCAAAGCGGGACCTCGGCAGATACGCAGTATTTT
TRBJ2-3 | NA | TRBV4-1 | TRBD2 | CASSQEGTSGSTDTQYF | TGCGCCAGCAGCCAAGAAGGGACTAGCGGGAGCACAGATACGCAGTATTTT
TRBJ2-1 | NA | TRBV7-9 | TRBD2 | CASRTSGVSSYNEQFF | TGTGCCAGCCGGACTAGCGGGGTTAGCTCCTACAATGAGCAGTTCTTC
TRBJ1-1 | few | TRBV7-9 | NA | CASSLVSQVDTEAFF | TGTGCCAGCAGCTTAGTAAGTCAGGTCGACACTGAAGCTTTCTTT
TRBJ1-1 | NA | TRBV28 | TRBD1 | CASSSPGGGNTEAFF | TGTGCCAGCAGTTCCCCAGGGGGAGGGAACACTGAAGCTTTCTTT
TRBJ2-1 | NA | TRBV4-2 | NA | CASSQISEGEQFF | TGTGCCAGCAGCCAGATAAGCGAAGGTGAGCAGTTCTTC
TRBJ1-1 | NA | TRBV27 | TRBD1 | CASSWADRGSNEAFF | TGTGCCAGCAGTTGGGCGGACAGGGGGTCAAATGAAGCTTTCTTT
TRBJ2-1 | NA | TRBV20-1 | TRBD2 | CSASILAGGDNEQFF | TGCAGTGCTAGTATCCTAGCGGGAGGGGACAATGAGCAGTTCTTC
TRBJ1-4 | NA | TRBV29-1 | TRBD1 | CSAETGESTKLFF | TGCAGCGCCGAAACAGGGGAGTCAACAAAACTGTTTTTT
TRBJ1-4 | NA | TRBV4-2 | NA | CASSHDTGTGKLFF | TGTGCCAGCAGCCACGATACGGGTACGGGAAAACTGTTTTTT
TRBJ2-7 | NA | TRBV29-1 | TRBD1 | CSVRQGASYEQYF | TGCAGCGTTCGACAGGGGGCTAGCTACGAGCAGTACTTC
TRBJ2-7 | NA | TRBV30 | NA | CAWGLSYEQYF | TGTGCCTGGGGACTCTCCTACGAGCAGTACTTC
TRBJ1-2 | NA | TRBV4-1 | NA | CASSQPPWTEPRRGYTF | TGCGCCAGCAGCCAACCGCCGTGGACAGAGCCGAGGAGAGGCTACACCTTC